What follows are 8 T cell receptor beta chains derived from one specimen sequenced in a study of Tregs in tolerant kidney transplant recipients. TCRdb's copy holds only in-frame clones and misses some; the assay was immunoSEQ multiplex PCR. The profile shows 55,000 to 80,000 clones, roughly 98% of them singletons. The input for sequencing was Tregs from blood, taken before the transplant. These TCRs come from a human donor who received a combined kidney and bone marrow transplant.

Written as DNA, the CDR3 is TGTGCCAGCAGCCGGAGAGGGGAGACCCAGTACTTC. Protein product: CASSRRGETQYF. V gene TRBV5-4 combines with J gene TRBJ2-5, with D possibly TRBD2 on 5 matching bases. The V and J ends lost 4 bases and 5 bases respectively, with 9 bases between them. Per germline, CDR1 SGHNT and CDR2 YYREEE (reference sequence). The CDR3 covers 12 residues.

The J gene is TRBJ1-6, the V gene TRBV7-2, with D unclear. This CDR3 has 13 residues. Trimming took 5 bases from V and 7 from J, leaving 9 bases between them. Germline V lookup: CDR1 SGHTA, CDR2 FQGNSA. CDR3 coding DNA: TGTGCCAGCAGCGCTTGGGCCAATTCACCCCTCCACTTT. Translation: CASSAWANSPLHF.

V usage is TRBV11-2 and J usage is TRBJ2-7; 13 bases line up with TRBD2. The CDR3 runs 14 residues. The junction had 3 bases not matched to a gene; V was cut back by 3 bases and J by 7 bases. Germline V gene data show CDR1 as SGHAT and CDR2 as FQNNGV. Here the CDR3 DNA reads TGTGCCAGCAGCTTGGGGACTAGCGGGGTAGAGCAGTACTTC. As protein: CASSLGTSGVEQYF.

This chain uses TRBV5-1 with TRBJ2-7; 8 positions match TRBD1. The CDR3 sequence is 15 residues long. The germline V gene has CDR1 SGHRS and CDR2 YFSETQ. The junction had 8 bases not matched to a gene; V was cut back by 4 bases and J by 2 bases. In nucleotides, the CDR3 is TGCGCCAGCAGCCGAGACGGACAGGGACCCTACGAGCAGTACTTC. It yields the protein CASSRDGQGPYEQYF. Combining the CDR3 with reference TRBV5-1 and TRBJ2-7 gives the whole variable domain KAGVTQTPRYLIKTRGQQVTLSCSPISGHRSVSWYQQTPGQGLQFLFEYFSETQRNKGNFPGRFSGRQFSNSRSEMNVSTLELGDSALYLCASSRDGQGPYEQYFGPGTRLTVT.

The CDR3 DNA follows: TGTGCCAGCAGTAAGACTAGCGGGGCCTACGAGCAGTACTTC. It encodes CASSKTSGAYEQYF. The chain uses TRBV7-2 and TRBJ2-7; the match to TRBD2 covers 11 bases. Germline V gene data show CDR1 as SGHTA and CDR2 as FQGNSA. With 6 bases clipped from V and 2 bases from J, the junction kept 3 bases outside the gene matches. The CDR3 is made up of 14 amino acids.

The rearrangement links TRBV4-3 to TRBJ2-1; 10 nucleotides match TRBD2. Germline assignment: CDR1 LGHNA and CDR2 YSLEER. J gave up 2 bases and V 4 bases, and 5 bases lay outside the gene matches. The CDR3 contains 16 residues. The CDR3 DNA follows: TGCGCCAGCAGCCTTTTAGCGGGGGGCACCTACAATGAGCAGTTCTTC. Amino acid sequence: CASSLLAGGTYNEQFF.

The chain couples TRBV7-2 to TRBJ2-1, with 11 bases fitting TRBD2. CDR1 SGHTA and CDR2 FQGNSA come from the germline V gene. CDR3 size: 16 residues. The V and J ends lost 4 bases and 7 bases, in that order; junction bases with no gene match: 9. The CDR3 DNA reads TGTGCCAGCAGCTCACCAAGGGCTAGCGGGGGGAATGAGCAGTTCTTC. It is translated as CASSSPRASGGNEQFF.

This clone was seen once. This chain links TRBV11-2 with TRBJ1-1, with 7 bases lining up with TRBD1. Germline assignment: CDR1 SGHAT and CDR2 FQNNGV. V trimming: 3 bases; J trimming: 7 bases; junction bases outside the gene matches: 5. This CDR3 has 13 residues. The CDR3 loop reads CASSLGRGNEAFF. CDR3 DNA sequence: TGTGCCAGCAGCTTGGGCAGGGGGAATGAAGCTTTCTTT.